The source of this TCR beta chain is a study of blood T cell repertoires in COVID-19. Study overall: Samples came from the United States, Italy and Spain, spanning acute and convalescent COVID-19. T cells, B-cell-depleted T cells, or PBMCs provided the cDNA or gDNA that served as material.

Concerning this clone itself: The germline gene is not matched at one end of the junction; a read error may be the cause.

Only in-frame clones appear in the TCRdb table, and some are missing; sequencing was by immunoSEQ multiplex PCR. The sample has about 76,000 clones, 87% seen once. This receptor was identified in a man aged 25 to 40 with acute or convalescent COVID-19. The sample was peripheral blood.

Here the CDR3 reads CSARGTGAYFF. The DNA for the CDR3 is TGCAGTGCTAGAGGGACAGGGGCCTATTTCTTC. The chain is built from TRBV20-1 and TRBJ1-2; 9 positions agree with TRBD1. The germline V gene has CDR1 DFQATT and CDR2 SNEGSKA (reference sequence). The CDR3 spans 11 residues.